Listed here are 13 T cell receptor beta chains from one sample, sequenced in a study of blood T cells in healthy people across ages. Primers used in a second PCR of roughly 6 to 12 cycles were a sample-barcoded 5' primer and a J-beta primer mix. TCRdb re-called the 5' RACE reads with MiXCR, one entry per CDR3 protein. The table has 700,000 to 900,000 distinct CDR3 sequences, 53% seen once; the top ten hold approximately 40%. Sequenced: blood. These TCRs come from a man older than 75 in good health.

This clonotype was detected a few times. The genes are TRBV7-3 and TRBJ2-4, with TRBD1 matching 7 bases. V shed 6 bases and J 8 bases; nucleotides not matched to a gene: 7. The length of the CDR3 is 13 residues. Germline V gene sequence: CDR1 SGHTA, CDR2 FQGTGA. The CDR3 here is CASSFDRADIQYF. The CDR3, as DNA: TGTGCCAGCAGTTTCGACAGGGCGGACATTCAGTACTTC.

A note on this clonotype: The junction and the germline gene differ at one end; a read error may be behind it. The chain recombines TRBV4-1 with TRBJ2-5, with TRBD2 as a possible D gene (7 bases). This CDR3 is built from 16 residues. The germline V gene encodes CDR1 MGHRA and CDR2 YSYEKL. CDR3 nucleotides: TGCGCCAGCGGCCAAGGGGGGACTACTCCGCAAGAGACCCAGTACTTC. Protein product: CASGQGGTTPQETQYF.

The V and J genes are TRBV28 and TRBJ2-4, with a possible D match to TRBD1 (6 bases). TRBJ2-7 matches the DNA end more closely, so the J call is doubtful. The CDR3 is made up of 14 amino acids. Germline assignment: CDR1 MDHEN and CDR2 SYDVKM. The CDR3 protein is CASSSGTLLYEQYF. DNA of the CDR3: TGTGCCAGCAGTTCCGGGACACTGTTATACGAGCAGTACTTC.

J is TRBJ2-7 and V is TRBV20-1; 9 bases line up with TRBD1. The length of the CDR3 is 14 residues. Per the germline V gene, CDR1 is DFQATT and CDR2 is SNEGSKA (reference sequence). V lost 6 bases, J lost 2 bases, and 8 bases stayed unmatched. CDR3 nucleotide sequence: TGCAGTGCCCGGACGGGACAGGGTACCTACGAGCAGTACTTC. It yields the protein CSARTGQGTYEQYF.

With respect to this clonotype: The junction shows a germline mismatch at one end, possibly a read error. The chain combines TRBV7-8 with TRBJ2-7; D not resolved. The CDR3 runs 14 residues. CDR1 and CDR2 from the germline V gene are SGHVS and FQNEAQ. The CDR3 here is CASILGQSSYEQYF. In DNA form, the CDR3 reads TGTGCCAGCATCTTAGGGCAGAGCTCCTACGAGCAGTACTTC.

The genes are TRBV7-9 and TRBJ2-1, with 7 bases lining up with TRBD1. From germline, CDR1 is SEHNR and CDR2 FQNEAQ (reference sequence). CDR3 length: 15 residues. The trim removed 5 bases at V and 9 bases at J, leaving 13 bases unmatched. The chain's CDR3 is CASSPRQGVEAEQFF. The CDR3 DNA sequence: TGTGCCAGCAGCCCACGACAGGGCGTAGAAGCTGAGCAGTTCTTC.

The chain links TRBV9 to TRBJ2-7; 15 bases line up with TRBD2. The J segment lost 6 bases and the V segment lost 2 bases, leaving 3 bases of the junction unmatched. The CDR3 sequence is 15 residues long. Per germline, CDR1 SGDLS and CDR2 YYNGEE. The CDR3 protein is CASSVGLAGGAEQYF. In DNA form, the CDR3 reads TGTGCCAGCAGCGTGGGACTAGCGGGAGGCGCCGAGCAGTACTTC.

This clonotype was seen at least ten times. This chain uses TRBV29-1 with TRBJ2-4; possibly TRBD2 for D (6 bases). V gave up 6 bases and J gave up 6 bases, with 18 bases separating them. Germline CDR1 is SQVTM and CDR2 is ANQGSEA. This CDR3 has 14 amino acids. The CDR3: CSVVGRDRINIQYF. The DNA for the CDR3 is TGCAGCGTCGTTGGGCGGGATAGGATAAACATTCAGTACTTC.

The chain couples TRBV7-8 to TRBJ2-3; TRBD2 aligns across 7 bases. CDR1 and CDR2 from the germline V gene are SGHVS and FQNEAQ. This CDR3 is 15 amino acids long. With 3 bases clipped from V and 14 bases from J, the junction kept 17 bases outside the gene matches. DNA for the CDR3: TGTGCCAGCAGCTTTGGAGCGGGATTGCACAGATACGCGTATTTT. Its protein is CASSFGAGLHRYAYF. Variable domain in full (rest from reference TRBV7-8 and TRBJ2-3): GAGVSQSPRYKVAKRGQDVALRCDPISGHVSLFWYQQALGQGPEFLTYFQNEAQLDKSGLPSDRFFAERPEGSVSTLKIQRTQQEDSAVYLCASSFGAGLHRYAYFGPGTRLTVL.

This sequence joins TRBV7-2 and TRBJ2-7, with unresolved D. The DNA matches TRBJ2-5 better at its end, which makes the J call doubtful. Germline CDR1 is SGHTA and CDR2 is FQGNSA. This CDR3 spans 12 amino acids. The CDR3 spells CASSSQLGTQYF. Here the CDR3 DNA reads TGTGCCAGCAGCTCGCAGTTGGGGACCCAGTACTTC.

This clonotype has only a few counts. This may be a read error, as it is one base from a much larger clone. The CDR3 protein is CASGVLGLQETQYF. CDR3 nucleotides: TGCGCCAGCGGAGTATTGGGGCTACAAGAGACCCAGTACTTC. The V and J genes are TRBV5-1 and TRBJ2-5; D possibly corresponds to TRBD1 (5 bases). V lost 7 bases and J lost 2, with 15 bases in between. This CDR3 is built from 14 residues. Per the germline V gene, CDR1 is SGHRS and CDR2 is YFSETQ. Based on the CDR3 plus reference TRBV5-1 and TRBJ2-5, the full variable domain is KAGVTQTPRYLIKTRGQQVTLSCSPISGHRSVSWYQQTPGQGLQFLFEYFSETQRNKGNFPGRFSGRQFSNSRSEMNVSTLELGDSALYLCASGVLGLQETQYFGPGTRLLVL.

In its sample, this clonotype was seen a few times. J is TRBJ2-7 and V is TRBV7-2; possibly TRBD2 for D (5 bases). Germline loops: CDR1 SGHTA, CDR2 FQGNSA. Trimming left V 3 bases short and J 3 bases short, with 15 bases between. The CDR3 contains 15 residues. The CDR3, as DNA: TGTGCCAGCAGCTTGCGAGGGTCGCTGGTCTACGAGCAGTACTTC. Amino acids: CASSLRGSLVYEQYF.

The rearrangement links TRBV18 to TRBJ2-5, with D perhaps TRBD1 (6 bases). Gene TRBJ2-7 matches the end of the DNA better, so the J call may be wrong. The length of the CDR3 is 14 residues. The V gene's germline CDR1 is KGHSH and CDR2 LQKENI. The CDR3 nucleotides are TGTGCCAGCTCACTTGGCGACAGGTCCTACGAGCAGTACTTC. It yields the protein CASSLGDRSYEQYF.